This T cell receptor (beta chain) derives from a study of blood T cell repertoires in COVID-19. Across the study: From the United States, Italy and Spain came samples of acute and convalescent COVID-19. PBMCs, B-cell-depleted T cells, or T cells were the source of the cDNA or gDNA that made up the material.

As handled by the study authors: Cell counts per sample came from amplifying reference gene primers. This table comes from immunoSEQ multiplex PCR, and its TCRdb copy is limited to in-frame clones, with some not included. The V and J calls and clone size are taken from that table; D and trimming were inferred from the DNA. Of 140,000 to 150,000 clones listed, 85% to 90% are singletons. Germline lookup yields CDR1 MDHEN and CDR2 SYDVKM. This CDR3 contains 15 residues. V lost 3 bases and J 7 bases, leaving 16 bases between the germline ends. The sample consisted of peripheral blood. The chain couples TRBV28 to TRBJ2-1; tentatively, D is TRBD1 (6 bases). The TCR originated in a woman aged 55 to 70 with active COVID-19. DNA for the CDR3: TGTGCCAGCAGTTTGGGTAGGGGGAGTAGGAATGAGCAGTTCTTC. This gives the protein CASSLGRGSRNEQFF.